This T cell receptor (beta chain) comes out of a study of radiotherapy plus CTLA-4 blockade in lung cancer. Notes on the study in general: The best predictor of response was reported to be early blood T cell clone dynamics, with interferon-beta. Expansion of tumor-derived TCR clones was observed in blood after radiotherapy plus ipilimumab.

Method: immunoSEQ multiplex PCR; TCRdb's copy keeps in-frame clones and lacks some. The data show 40,000 to 50,000 clones, with roughly 80% seen just once and more than 3% held by the top ten. With respect to this clone: What it recognizes is unknown.

Germline CDR1 MDHEN, CDR2 SYDVKM. The CDR3 is 16 residues long. J lost 2 bases, V lost 0 bases, and 4 bases had no gene match. This chain joins TRBV28 and TRBJ1-1; 9 nucleotides align to TRBD1. Material: peripheral blood, obtained from a patient treated with radiotherapy plus ipilimumab. The origin of this receptor is a human donor with non-small cell lung cancer who had stable disease on radiotherapy plus ipilimumab. CDR3 loop: CASSLWDRGLNTEAFF. The CDR3 region has the DNA TGTGCCAGCAGTTTATGGGACAGGGGATTAAACACTGAAGCTTTCTTT.